The T cell receptor (beta chain) under discussion was sequenced for a study of T cells in Graves' hyperthyroidism and ophthalmopathy. Across the whole study: Peripheral blood draws took place at initial diagnosis, ahead of any treatment.

Diagnosis relied on clinical symptoms, serum thyroxine and TRAb, thyroid ultrasound and orbital computed tomography. Using more than 7.5 ml of fresh peripheral blood, PBMCs were prepared. TCR beta CDR3 region amplification was performed from RNA transcripts. First-round RT-PCR with HTBI primers amplified the TCR CDR3 region. TCRdb recomputed calls from the multiplex PCR reads with MiXCR, one row per CDR3 protein. Of a few hundred thousand distinct CDR3 sequences in the sample, 15% were seen once. This clonotype occurred many times. Trimming shortened V by 6 bases and J by 1 base, and 9 bases separated the two germline ends. The germline CDR1 and CDR2 sequences are SGHAT and FQNNGV. This CDR3 spans 14 amino acids.

Sequenced input: blood. The rearrangement links TRBV11-2 to TRBJ2-2, with D unclear. This TCR derives from a woman aged 25 to 45 with Graves' hyperthyroidism. This chain's CDR3 is CASSQNRNTGELFF. As DNA, the CDR3 is TGTGCCAGCAGTCAAAATAGGAACACCGGGGAGCTGTTTTTT.